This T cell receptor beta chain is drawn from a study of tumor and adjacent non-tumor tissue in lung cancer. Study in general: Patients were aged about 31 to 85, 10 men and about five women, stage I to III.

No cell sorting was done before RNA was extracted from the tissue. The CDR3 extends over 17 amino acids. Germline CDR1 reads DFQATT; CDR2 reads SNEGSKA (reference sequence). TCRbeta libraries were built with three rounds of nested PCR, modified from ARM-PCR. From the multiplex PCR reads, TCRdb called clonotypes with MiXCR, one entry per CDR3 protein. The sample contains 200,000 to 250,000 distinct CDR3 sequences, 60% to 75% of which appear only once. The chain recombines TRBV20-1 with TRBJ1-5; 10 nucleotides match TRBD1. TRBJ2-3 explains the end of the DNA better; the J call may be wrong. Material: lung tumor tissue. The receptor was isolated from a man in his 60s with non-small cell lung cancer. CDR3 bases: TGCAGTGCTAGGACGGGACAGGGGCCTGGAGGGTCTCAGCCCCAGTATTTT. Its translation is CSARTGQGPGGSQPQYF.